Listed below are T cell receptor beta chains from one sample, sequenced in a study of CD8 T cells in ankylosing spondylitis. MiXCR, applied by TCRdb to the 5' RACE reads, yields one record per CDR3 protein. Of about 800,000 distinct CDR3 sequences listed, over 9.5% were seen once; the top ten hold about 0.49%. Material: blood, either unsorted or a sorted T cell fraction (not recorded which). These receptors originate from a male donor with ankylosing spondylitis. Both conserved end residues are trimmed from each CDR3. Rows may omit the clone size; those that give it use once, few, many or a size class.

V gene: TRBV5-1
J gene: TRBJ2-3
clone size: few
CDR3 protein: ASSLFQSTDTQY

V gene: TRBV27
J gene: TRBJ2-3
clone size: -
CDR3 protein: ASSTHREGTDTQY

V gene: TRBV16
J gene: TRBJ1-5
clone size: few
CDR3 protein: ASTGLARSGANQPQH

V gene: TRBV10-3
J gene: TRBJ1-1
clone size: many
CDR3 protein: AISVSVNTEAF

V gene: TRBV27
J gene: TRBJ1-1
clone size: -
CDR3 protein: ASSFGTGEGTEAF

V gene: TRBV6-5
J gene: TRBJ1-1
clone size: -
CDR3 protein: ASSYSSAPKEAF

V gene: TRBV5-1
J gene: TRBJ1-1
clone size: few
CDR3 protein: ASSLDGTGDTEAF

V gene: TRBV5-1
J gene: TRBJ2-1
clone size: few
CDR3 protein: ASSLMFNNEQF

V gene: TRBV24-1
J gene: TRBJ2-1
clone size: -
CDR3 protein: ATSDPGHYNEQF

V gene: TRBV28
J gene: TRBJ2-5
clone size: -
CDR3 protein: ASRNPPGLAGGPDVTQY

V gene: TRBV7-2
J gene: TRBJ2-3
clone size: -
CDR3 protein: ASSPRTGSTDTQY

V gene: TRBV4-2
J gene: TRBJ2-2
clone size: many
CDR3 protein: ASSLLGPGELF

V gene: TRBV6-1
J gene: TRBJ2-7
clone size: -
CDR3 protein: ASSSTTGVF

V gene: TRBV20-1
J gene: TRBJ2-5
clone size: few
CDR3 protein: SASLSGLQETQY

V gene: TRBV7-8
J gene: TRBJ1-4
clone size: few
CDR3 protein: ASSTDPDEKLF

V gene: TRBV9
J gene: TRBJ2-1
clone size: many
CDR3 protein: ASSPLPSGRGEQF

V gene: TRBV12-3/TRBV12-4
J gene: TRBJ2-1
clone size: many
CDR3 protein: ASSFLAGYNEQF

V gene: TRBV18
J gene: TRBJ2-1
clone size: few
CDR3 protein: ASSPLGGRHNEQF

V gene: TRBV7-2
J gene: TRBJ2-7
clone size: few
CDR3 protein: ASRRTAGGTYEQY

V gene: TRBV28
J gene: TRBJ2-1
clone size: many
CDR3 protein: ASSNRSGTSGRRSYNEQF

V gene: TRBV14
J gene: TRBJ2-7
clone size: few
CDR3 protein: ASSQPGPLSPKQY

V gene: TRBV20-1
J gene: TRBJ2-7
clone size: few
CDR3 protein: SARDIWGYEQY

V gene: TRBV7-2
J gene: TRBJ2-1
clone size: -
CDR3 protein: ASSSGTPGF

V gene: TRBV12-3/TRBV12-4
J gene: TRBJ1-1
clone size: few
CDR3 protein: ASSLLRSRDTEAF

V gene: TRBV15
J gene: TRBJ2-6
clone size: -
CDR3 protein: ATSYRSAGANVLT

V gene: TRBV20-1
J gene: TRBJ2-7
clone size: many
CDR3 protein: SARAPGYEQY

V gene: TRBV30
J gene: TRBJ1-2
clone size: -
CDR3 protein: AWSPLGYGYT

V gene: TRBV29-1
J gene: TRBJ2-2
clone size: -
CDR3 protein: SVDYLDRTNTGELF

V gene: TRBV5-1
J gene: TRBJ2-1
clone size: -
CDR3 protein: ASSLETGIYNEQF

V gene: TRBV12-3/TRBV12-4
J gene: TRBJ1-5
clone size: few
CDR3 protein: ASSQSGLLRGQPQH